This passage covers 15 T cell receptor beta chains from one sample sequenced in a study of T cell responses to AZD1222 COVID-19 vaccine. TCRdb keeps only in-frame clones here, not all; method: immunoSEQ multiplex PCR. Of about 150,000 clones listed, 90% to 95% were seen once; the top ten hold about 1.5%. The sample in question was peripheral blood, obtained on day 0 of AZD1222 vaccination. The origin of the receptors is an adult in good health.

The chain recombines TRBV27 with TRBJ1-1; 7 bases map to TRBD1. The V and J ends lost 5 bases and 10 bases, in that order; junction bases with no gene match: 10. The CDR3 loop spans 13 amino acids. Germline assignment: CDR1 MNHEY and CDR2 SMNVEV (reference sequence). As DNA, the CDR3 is TGTGCCAGCAGTCCCCGACAGGGAGGGGTAGCTTTCTTT. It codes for CASSPRQGGVAFF.

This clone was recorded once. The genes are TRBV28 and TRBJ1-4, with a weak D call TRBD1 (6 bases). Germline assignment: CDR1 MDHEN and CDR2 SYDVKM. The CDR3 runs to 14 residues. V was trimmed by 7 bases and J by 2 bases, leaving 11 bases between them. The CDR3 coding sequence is TGTGCCAGCAACTCGCAGGGGACTAATGAAAAACTGTTTTTT. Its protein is CASNSQGTNEKLFF. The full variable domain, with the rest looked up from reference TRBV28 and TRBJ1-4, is DVKVTQSSRYLVKRTGEKVFLECVQDMDHENMFWYRQDPGLGLRLIYFSYDVKMKEKGDIPEGYSVSREKKERFSLILESASTNQTSMYLCASNSQGTNEKLFFGSGTQLSVL.

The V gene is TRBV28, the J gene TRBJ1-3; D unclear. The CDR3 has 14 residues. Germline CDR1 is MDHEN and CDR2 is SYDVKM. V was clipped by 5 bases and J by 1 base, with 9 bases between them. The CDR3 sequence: CASSPGSSGNTIYF. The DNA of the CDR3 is TGTGCCAGCAGTCCCGGGAGTTCTGGAAACACCATATATTTT.

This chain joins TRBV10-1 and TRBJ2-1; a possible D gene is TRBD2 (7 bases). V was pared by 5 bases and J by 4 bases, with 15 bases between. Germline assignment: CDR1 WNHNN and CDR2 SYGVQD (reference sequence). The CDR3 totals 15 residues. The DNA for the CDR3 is TGCGCCAGCAGTCGCGGGGGCAGGGGATACAATGAGCAGTTCTTC. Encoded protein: CASSRGGRGYNEQFF.

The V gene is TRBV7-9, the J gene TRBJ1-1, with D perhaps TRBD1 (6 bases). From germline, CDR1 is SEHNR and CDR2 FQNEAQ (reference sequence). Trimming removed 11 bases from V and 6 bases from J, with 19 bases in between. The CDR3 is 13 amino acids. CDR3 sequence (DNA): TGTGCCGGCAAACAGGGTGAAAGGGCTGAAGCTTTCTTT. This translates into CAGKQGERAEAFF.

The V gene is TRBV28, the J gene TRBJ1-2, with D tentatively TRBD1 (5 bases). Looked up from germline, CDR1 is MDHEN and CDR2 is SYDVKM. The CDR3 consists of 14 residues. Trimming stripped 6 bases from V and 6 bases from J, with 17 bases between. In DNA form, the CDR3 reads TGTGCCAGCAGCGTTCGTGCCGGGGCGAATGGCTACACCTTC. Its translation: CASSVRAGANGYTF.

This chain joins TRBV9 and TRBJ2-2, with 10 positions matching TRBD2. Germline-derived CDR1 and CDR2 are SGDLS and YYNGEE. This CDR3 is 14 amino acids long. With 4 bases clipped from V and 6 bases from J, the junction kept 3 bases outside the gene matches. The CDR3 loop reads CASSTGLASGELFF. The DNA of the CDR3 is TGTGCCAGCAGCACGGGACTAGCGTCCGGGGAGCTGTTTTTT.

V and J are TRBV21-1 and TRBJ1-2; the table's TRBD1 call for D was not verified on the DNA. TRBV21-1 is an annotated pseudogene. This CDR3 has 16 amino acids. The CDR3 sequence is CASSNRSAQGKDGYTF. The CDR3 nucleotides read TGTGCCAGCAGCAACCGCTCCGCACAGGGAAAGGATGGCTACACCTTC.

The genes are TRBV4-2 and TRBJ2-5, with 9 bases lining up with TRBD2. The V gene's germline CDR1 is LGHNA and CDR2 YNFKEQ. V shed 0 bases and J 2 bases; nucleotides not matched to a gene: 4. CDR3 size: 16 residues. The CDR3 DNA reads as TGTGCCAGCAGCCAAGATAGCGGGGGTGGGCAAGAGACCCAGTACTTC. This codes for CASSQDSGGGQETQYF.

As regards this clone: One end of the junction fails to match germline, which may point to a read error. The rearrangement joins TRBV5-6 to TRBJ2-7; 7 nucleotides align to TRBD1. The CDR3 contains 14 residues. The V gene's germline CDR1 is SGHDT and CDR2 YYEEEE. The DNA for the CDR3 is TGTGCCAGCACCTTGACAGGGAGCTCCTACGAGCAGTACTTC. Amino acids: CASTLTGSSYEQYF.

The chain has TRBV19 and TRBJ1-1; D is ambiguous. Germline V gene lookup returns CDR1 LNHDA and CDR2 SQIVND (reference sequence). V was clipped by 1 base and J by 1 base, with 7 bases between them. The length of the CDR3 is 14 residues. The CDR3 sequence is CASSIGQQNTEAFF. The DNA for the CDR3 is TGTGCCAGTAGTATAGGTCAACAGAACACTGAAGCTTTCTTT.

In DNA form, the CDR3 reads TGTGCCAGCAGGCGGGGCAATCAGCCCCAGCATTTT. Protein product: CASRRGNQPQHF. The chain recombines TRBV5-6 with TRBJ1-5; D unclear. The V end lost 5 bases, the J end lost 2 bases, and 5 bases lay between the germline ends. Germline assignment: CDR1 SGHDT and CDR2 YYEEEE. CDR3 length: 12 amino acids.

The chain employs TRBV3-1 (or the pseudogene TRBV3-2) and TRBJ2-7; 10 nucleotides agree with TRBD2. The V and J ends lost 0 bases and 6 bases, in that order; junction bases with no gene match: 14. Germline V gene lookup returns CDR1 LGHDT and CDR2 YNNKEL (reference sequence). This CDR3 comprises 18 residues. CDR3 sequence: CASSQDRLAGAFGAEQYF. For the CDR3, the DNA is TGTGCCAGCAGCCAAGATAGGCTAGCGGGGGCCTTTGGGGCCGAGCAGTACTTC.

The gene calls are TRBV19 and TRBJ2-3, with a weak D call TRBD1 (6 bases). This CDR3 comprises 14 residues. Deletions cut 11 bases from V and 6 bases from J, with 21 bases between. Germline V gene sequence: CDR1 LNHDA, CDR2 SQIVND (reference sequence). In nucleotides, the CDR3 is TGTGCCTGGATGGGGGCAGGGGAAAGGGATACGCAGTATTTT. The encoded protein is CAWMGAGERDTQYF. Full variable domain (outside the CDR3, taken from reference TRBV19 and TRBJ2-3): DGGITQSPKYLFRKEGQNVTLSCEQNLNHDAMYWYRQDPGQGLRLIYYSQIVNDFQKGDIAEGYSVSREKKESFPLTVTSAQKNPTAFYLCAWMGAGERDTQYFGPGTRLTVL.

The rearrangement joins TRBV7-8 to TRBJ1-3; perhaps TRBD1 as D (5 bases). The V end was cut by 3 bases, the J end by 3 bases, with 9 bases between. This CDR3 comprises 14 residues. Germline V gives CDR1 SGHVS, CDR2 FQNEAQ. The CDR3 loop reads CASSFSGGGNTIYF. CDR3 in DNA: TGTGCCAGCAGCTTTTCGGGGGGTGGAAACACCATATATTTT. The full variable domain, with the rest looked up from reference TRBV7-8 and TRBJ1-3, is GAGVSQSPRYKVAKRGQDVALRCDPISGHVSLFWYQQALGQGPEFLTYFQNEAQLDKSGLPSDRFFAERPEGSVSTLKIQRTQQEDSAVYLCASSFSGGGNTIYFGEGSWLTVV.